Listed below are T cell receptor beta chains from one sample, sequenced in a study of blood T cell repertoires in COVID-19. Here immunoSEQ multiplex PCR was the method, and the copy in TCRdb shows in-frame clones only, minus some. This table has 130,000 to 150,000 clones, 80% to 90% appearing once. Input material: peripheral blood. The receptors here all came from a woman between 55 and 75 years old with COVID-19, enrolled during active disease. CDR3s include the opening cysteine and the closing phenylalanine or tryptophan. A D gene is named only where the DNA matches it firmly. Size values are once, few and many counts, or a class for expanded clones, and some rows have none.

CASSPGGLGYGYTF,TGTGCCAGCAGCCCGGGGGGGTTGGGATATGGCTACACCTTC,.,TRBJ1-2,.,TRBV6-6
CASTRDRNSNQPQHF,TGTGCCAGCACCCGGGACAGGAATAGCAATCAGCCCCAGCATTTT,once,TRBJ1-5,.,TRBV21-1
CASSTGMRDRGHGYTF,TGTGCCAGCAGTACTGGCATGCGGGACAGGGGTCATGGCTACACCTTC,few,TRBJ1-2,TRBD1,TRBV5-4
CASSQVGTNEKLFF,TGTGCCAGCAGCCAGGTTGGGACTAATGAAAAACTGTTTTTT,few,TRBJ1-4,.,TRBV9
CATSRDSPGQANTIYF,TGTGCCACCAGCAGAGATTCCCCGGGACAGGCAAACACCATATATTTT,once,TRBJ1-3,TRBD1,TRBV15
CASGPDQETQYF,TGTGCCAGCGGTCCCGATCAAGAGACCCAGTACTTC,once,TRBJ2-5,.,TRBV19
CASSIGHNGYTF,TGTGCCAGTAGTATCGGACACAATGGCTACACCTTC,.,TRBJ1-2,.,TRBV19
CASSLPTSREQYF,TGTGCCAGCAGCCTCCCGACTAGCCGGGAGCAGTACTTC,.,TRBJ2-7,TRBD2,TRBV5-6
CASSLAPQGAGSEAFF,TGTGCCAGCAGCTTAGCCCCACAGGGGGCAGGGTCTGAAGCTTTCTTT,.,TRBJ1-1,TRBD1,TRBV7-2
CASSSYPETAFDQPQHF,TGTGCCAGCAGTTCTTACCCCGAGACAGCTTTCGACCAGCCCCAGCATTTT,once,TRBJ1-5,.,TRBV27
CASSFQRGVTEAFF,TGTGCCAGCAGTTTCCAGCGCGGGGTCACTGAAGCTTTCTTT,.,TRBJ1-1,.,TRBV27
CASSILPTSTDTQYF,TGTGCCAGTAGTATTTTGCCCACTAGCACAGATACGCAGTATTTT,.,TRBJ2-3,.,TRBV19
CASSEQTDRNTGELFF,TGTGCCAGCAGTGAACAGACAGACAGGAACACCGGGGAGCTGTTTTTT,few,TRBJ2-2,.,TRBV6-1
CATTGGPANYGYTF,TGTGCCACCACAGGAGGGCCCGCTAACTATGGCTACACCTTC,.,TRBJ1-2,.,TRBV2
CASSYTGGTEAFF,TGTGCCAGCAGTTATACAGGGGGCACTGAAGCTTTCTTT,.,TRBJ1-1,TRBD1,TRBV12-3/TRBV12-4
CATRNLAGPTGELFF,TGTGCCACCAGGAACCTAGCGGGTCCCACCGGGGAGCTGTTTTTT,.,TRBJ2-2,TRBD2,TRBV24-1
CASSLAFSGPENEQFF,TGCGCCAGCAGCTTGGCCTTTAGCGGCCCAGAAAATGAGCAGTTCTTC,.,TRBJ2-1,.,TRBV5-1
CASSASREETQYF,TGTGCCAGCAGCGCGAGCAGGGAAGAGACCCAGTACTTC,.,TRBJ2-5,.,TRBV5-4
CASSLQGTEAFF,TGTGCCAGCAGCCTACAGGGAACTGAAGCTTTCTTT,.,TRBJ1-1,.,TRBV9
CASSLLADYGYTF,TGCGCCAGCAGCTTGTTGGCAGACTATGGCTACACCTTC,once,TRBJ1-2,.,TRBV5-1
CSASQEGYGYTF,TGCAGTGCTAGTCAGGAGGGATATGGCTACACCTTC,.,TRBJ1-2,.,TRBV20-1
CASTGTDWNYGYTF,TGTGCCAGCACCGGGACAGACTGGAACTATGGCTACACCTTC,few,TRBJ1-2,TRBD1,TRBV28